This TCR beta chain was retrieved from a study of cytomegalovirus exposure and HLA in healthy donors (dated by TCRdb to between 2016 and 2019). About the full investigation: In an earlier analysis of 550 to 750 of the donors, about 260 Gb of sequence data and 117 million unique TCR beta sequences from roughly 200 million T cells were reported. About 280 gigabases of sequencing data and tens of millions of unique TCR sequences made up an early release that covered approximately 650 HLA-typed donors. Among the roughly 370 genotyped donors, around 81% belonged to the genetic ancestry cluster associated with self-reported Caucasian donors. The study aimed to test whether signatures of past pathogen exposure could be identified by cataloging public T cell receptors. The study profiled the T cell repertoires of hundreds of subjects by immunosequencing and related them to cytomegalovirus serostatus. Along with the approximately 600-subject first cohort, a separate validation cohort of about 110 different subjects was used. To predict cytomegalovirus infection status, the study brought together high-throughput TCR immunosequencing, statistical association of individual TCRs with disease status, and machine learning. A later analysis re-examined previously published TCR beta repertoires from over 500 donors and added high-resolution HLA genotyping to investigate patterns of TCR occurrence. Rather than using new phenotypic data, the later analysis identified candidate immune exposures from TCR beta sequences and from how often those sequences occurred across donors. In an earlier analysis of 500 to 650 of the donors, high-throughput TCR beta sequencing was used to judge whether each TCR beta V gene segment behaved as functional or pseudogenic. Alongside the repertoire data, information on donor age, sex, ethnicity and CMV serostatus was compiled. A later genetic analysis used genome-wide SNP genotypes for 398 of the 666 donors, treating that subset as a discovery cohort. All discovery cohort repertoires had been generated on a single sequencing platform. HLA typing covered class I and class II loci at four-digit resolution. The number of donors typed differed by locus, with roughly 629-640 for A, B, C, DRB1 and DQB1, more than 500 for DQA1, 600 to 610 for DPA1, and around 460 for DPB1. A handful of DR-DQ haplotypes were handled as single units for association and clustering because linkage in the cohort was strong. Across around 400 genotyped donors of the cohort, an average of approximately 240,000 unique TCR beta nucleotide sequences per donor were sequenced, and about a sixth of those sequences were non-productive. Broad study findings and their caveats: The authors suggested that the approach could potentially be extended to other disease states and immunological phenotypes. Most TCR sequences were seen in very few donors, while some public TCRs were found in many individuals. Cytomegalovirus status was reported to be diagnosed by the classifier with high specificity and sensitivity in both the original and validation cohorts. A total of 150 to 200 TCR beta chains were listed by the study as associated with cytomegalovirus. In this cohort, only TCR beta chains were sequenced, and detectable features were limited by the absence of alpha or paired-chain data. When HLA alleles, especially DR and DQ, strongly co-occurred, TCR associations were difficult to assign to individual alleles. A further reported finding was that TCR beta sequences accurately predicted the HLA-A and HLA-B alleles for most subjects in the first cohort. The 87-base-pair reads could not distinguish some IMGT-functional V segments, including TRBV6-2 and TRBV6-3, so those segments were excluded. Because some donors lacked HLA typing at each locus, the association tests relied only on the typed subset. In a later analysis, the rate of TCR association differed among HLA loci, with DRB1 alleles having the most associated TCRs and HLA-C alleles having the fewest. The only immune exposure information available for the cohort was CMV serostatus. Linkage disequilibrium might explain the correlated functional status among segregating V segments, but an unknown experimental factor could not be excluded. Because counts were too low, more than 15 rarely observed V segments, including chromosome 9 orphons, were excluded from the earlier analysis of some 540 of the donors. Three of the identified cytomegalovirus-associated TCR beta chains were confirmed in vitro to be specific for cytomegalovirus antigens. A cluster of highly shared sequence variants was judged likely to be a technical artifact of the sequencing pipeline. A later genetic analysis associated a missense DCLRE1C variant with V-gene and J-gene trimming of TCR beta chains, and an independent cohort replicated the association. Most CMV-associated TCR beta chains appeared to be HLA-restricted in a later analysis, and the HLA associations seemed to be driven largely by CMV exposure. Compared with equally common non-associated chains, HLA-associated TCR beta chains in a later analysis were more clonally expanded and had lower generation probabilities. In an earlier analysis of around 600 of the donors, most TCR beta V segments appeared in productive rearrangements about 90% or about 30% of the time, broadly matching IMGT annotations. At a false discovery rate of 0.05, a later analysis linked about 16,000 TCR beta sequences to specific HLA alleles. Sequencing depth was assumed to be roughly uniform across donors in the presence/absence analyses, though that assumption may not hold. A later genetic analysis reported fewer N-insertions in productive TCRs among donors in an Asian-associated ancestry cluster than the roughly 620-donor mean. A later analysis reported that several top co-occurrence clusters appeared linked to parvovirus B19, influenza, CMV and Epstein-Barr virus.

V loses 2 bases at its end and J loses 2 bases; junction bases beyond the gene matches: 3. Spanning cysteine to phenylalanine, the CDR3 consists of 14 amino acids. CDR3 DNA is the only sequence kept; it has 42 bases, read in frame from the first base. In the germline V gene (reference sequence), CDR1 corresponds to SGHKS and CDR2 to YYEKEE. The library was produced with the immunoSEQ multiplex PCR assay. A mixture of 60 forward primers for TCR Vbeta segments and 13 reverse primers for TCR Jbeta segments was used in the multiplex PCR. A multiplex PCR assay on genomic DNA amplified the CDR3 region of rearranged TCR beta genes. The amplified TCR beta libraries were sequenced on the Illumina HiSeq System as 87-base-pair reads. The authors' analysis ran thus. A later analysis tallied 75 million to 85 million unique TCR beta chains across the 660 or so repertoires, and approximately 11 million of those chains were shared by two or more donors. Raw reads were error-corrected and collapsed into unique sequences with a nearest-neighbor algorithm that merged closely related sequences to remove PCR and sequencing errors. V, D and J gene segments were assigned by aligning CDR3 sequences to IMGT reference sequences. For a sequence to be retained, a match of at least six nucleotides to both a V gene segment and a J gene segment was required. A rearrangement counted as productive if the CDR3 had no stop codons and remained in frame with V and J, and every other rearrangement counted as non-productive. Following IMGT convention, CDR3 was defined as the stretch from the second conserved V-encoded cysteine up to the conserved J-encoded phenylalanine. In an earlier analysis of just under 600 of the donors, sequences lacking an unambiguous match to a single V gene segment were excluded. In an earlier analysis of approximately 610 of the donors, V segments were called functional above 56.7% productive rearrangements and were called segregating when the between-donor standard deviation exceeded 5%. A statistical classification framework was built for diagnosing cytomegalovirus status from the catalog of TCR beta chain sequences. In a later analysis, V and J genes were assigned by comparing TCR nucleotide sequences against IMGT/GENE-DB human TR gene sequences. In a later analysis, CDR3 sequences and most-parsimonious VDJ recombination scenarios were assigned using the TCRdist pipeline. A later analysis defined each TCR beta chain by its CDR3 amino acid sequence plus V-gene family, and excluded reads lacking a unique V-gene family. To address suspected cross-contamination and a sequencing artifact, a later analysis removed approximately 590 highly shared, low-generation-probability nucleotide sequences. In a later analysis, a clonal expansion index was calculated for each public chain from normalized within-repertoire ranks of inferred template counts. In a later analysis, generation probabilities were computed with a VDJ recombination model fitted to out-of-frame rearrangements, and the resulting probabilities were checked against IGoR. In a later analysis, TCR-TCR, TCR-HLA and TCR-CMV co-occurrence was scored with hypergeometric tests, and a repertoire-size bias correction was applied to TCR pairs. To estimate false discovery rates, a later analysis permuted the HLA or CMV assignments 20 times. In a later analysis, co-occurring TCRs were grouped using DBSCAN, with TCRdist sequence similarity added in when clustering inside HLA-allele-positive subsets. Repertoires with fewer than 30,000 or more than 120,000 public chains were left out of co-occurrence clustering, as were about five repertoires with anomalous nucleotide sharing. TCRdb obtained this table from immuneACCESS and retained in-frame rearrangements with V and J assigned. These tables miss some clones; where compared with another copy, unresolved V genes account for less than half of the shortfall, and the remainder is unexplained. For V, J and clone size, that table is used; D and trimming come from the DNA. Present in this sample are 100,000 to 150,000 clones, 70% to 85% of which were seen just once. The top ten constitute 1.5% to 2% of the sample.

With respect to this clone: Its antigen remains undetermined. Nothing much larger sits one base from this clone, and base qualities are not available.

The cohort was made up of hundreds of healthy bone marrow donors. Cohort members were all nominally healthy when sampled, although unrecorded immune exposures were likely present. The donor tested CMV seronegative, placing the donor among the 350 or so seronegative members of the cohort. Each donor provided a peripheral blood sample, and peripheral blood mononuclear cells were used for TCR beta sequencing. The Qiagen DNeasy Blood Extraction Kit was used to extract genomic DNA from the blood cell samples. The rearranged segments are TRBV5-5 and TRBJ1-1; TRBD1 aligns with 7 central bases. The sequence was obtained from a boy aged 5-17 years in good health and CMV-seronegative. Material: PBMCs. The CDR3 sequence is CASSFDRANTEAFF. The nucleotide sequence reads as follows: TGTGCCAGCAGCTTCGACAGGGCCAACACTGAAGCTTTCTTT.